One sample yielded the 21 T cell receptor beta chains listed below, sequenced in a study of OX40 agonist ivuxolimab in advanced cancers. Using immunoSEQ multiplex PCR, the repertoire was profiled, and TCRdb retains in-frame clones only, with some absent. The sample includes 50,000 to 70,000 clones, over 80% of them seen just once. Sample: CD4+ or CD8+ T cells sorted from blood, taken in a trial of the OX40 agonist ivuxolimab. These receptors originate from an adult with an advanced solid tumor such as melanoma, head and neck, liver or kidney cancer.

This chain links TRBV5-5 with TRBJ2-1, with no clear D. The CDR3 is made up of 15 amino acids. Germline-derived CDR1 and CDR2 are SGHKS and YYEKEE (reference sequence). Trimming cost V 0 bases and J 3 bases, with 10 bases left between them. The CDR3 sequence is CASSLDSGIYNEQFF. CDR3 in DNA: TGTGCCAGCAGCTTGGACTCGGGTATCTACAATGAGCAGTTCTTC.

This chain connects TRBV28 to TRBJ1-1; 10 bases fit TRBD1. Trimming at V came to 7 bases and at J to 1 base, leaving 3 bases not matched to a gene. Germline CDR1 is MDHEN and CDR2 is SYDVKM. The CDR3 totals 14 residues. In DNA form, the CDR3 reads TGTGCCAGCATTGGGACAGGGGCGAACACTGAAGCTTTCTTT. Translating it yields CASIGTGANTEAFF.

The chain carries TRBV2 and TRBJ1-2; D might be TRBD1 (5 bases). Germline V gives CDR1 SNHLY, CDR2 FYNNEI. The CDR3 sequence is 19 residues long. The ends were cut back, 1 base at V and 5 bases at J, with 26 bases in the middle. The CDR3 reads CASSEEAVWGGKGRYGYTF. CDR3 nucleotide sequence: TGTGCCAGCAGTGAAGAGGCGGTCTGGGGTGGAAAGGGGCGATATGGCTACACCTTC.

In its sample, this clone is medium-sized. The chain carries TRBV7-8 and TRBJ1-2; 8 positions match TRBD1. Losses at the gene ends were 1 base for V and 4 bases for J; bases not matched to a gene: 2. Germline lookup yields CDR1 SGHVS and CDR2 FQNEAQ. The CDR3 is made up of 14 amino acids. CDR3 loop: CASSLGTGSYGYTF. The CDR3 DNA reads as TGTGCCAGCAGCTTAGGGACAGGGTCCTATGGCTACACCTTC.

The CDR3 loop reads CAITGTASSYEQYF. The CDR3 DNA follows: TGTGCCATCACCGGGACAGCCAGCTCCTACGAGCAGTACTTC. This chain uses TRBV10-3 with TRBJ2-7; the match to TRBD1 covers 7 bases. Losses at the gene ends were 7 bases for V and 0 bases for J; bases not matched to a gene: 6. Per germline, CDR1 ENHRY and CDR2 SYGVKD. The CDR3 is made up of 14 amino acids.

This rearrangement joins TRBV28 to TRBJ2-2, with 9 bases fitting TRBD1. V gave up 5 bases and J gave up 5 bases; unmatched junction bases: 9. This CDR3 has 16 residues. CDR1 is MDHEN, CDR2 SYDVKM, per germline. CDR3 loop: CASSPSGTGRTGELFF. For the CDR3, the DNA is TGTGCCAGCAGTCCCTCCGGGACAGGGAGGACCGGGGAGCTGTTTTTT.

The rearrangement joins TRBV19 to TRBJ1-2; 8 bases agree with TRBD1. The CDR3 totals 16 residues. CDR1 LNHDA and CDR2 SQIVND come from the germline V gene (reference sequence). Losses at the gene ends were 1 base for V and 7 bases for J; bases not matched to a gene: 11. The CDR3 region has the DNA TGTGCCAGTAGTATAGGCTGGACAGGGCGGGTAGGTGGCTACACCTTC. This encodes CASSIGWTGRVGGYTF.

The chain uses TRBV7-3 and TRBJ2-3; TRBD1 might be the D (5 bases). The CDR3 has 16 amino acids. V lost 5 bases, J lost 4 bases, and 19 bases lay in between. Germline loops: CDR1 SGHTA, CDR2 FQGTGA. This CDR3 is CASSPQGAGWADTQYF. DNA for the CDR3: TGTGCCAGCAGCCCCCAAGGGGCAGGGTGGGCAGATACGCAGTATTTT.

In DNA form, the CDR3 reads TGTGCCAGCAGCCCACCCTGGGACCACTCTGGCAATGAGCAGTTCTTC. Protein: CASSPPWDHSGNEQFF. The chain is built from TRBV11-3 and TRBJ2-1; D could derive from TRBD1 or TRBD2 (5 bases each). Deletions cut 5 bases from V and 6 bases from J, with 20 bases between. Germline values: CDR1 SGHNT, CDR2 YENEEA. This CDR3 has 16 residues.

The V gene is TRBV7-8, the J gene TRBJ2-7; 7 nucleotides match TRBD2. V gave up 5 bases and J gave up 4 bases; unmatched junction bases: 23. The CDR3 contains 19 residues. Germline CDR1 reads SGHVS; CDR2 reads FQNEAQ. CDR3: CASSDVEGLTREIRYEQYF. Here the CDR3 DNA reads TGTGCCAGCAGCGACGTGGAGGGTCTAACGCGGGAGATCCGATACGAGCAGTACTTC.

This chain uses TRBV7-2 with TRBJ2-5; D is ambiguous. The CDR3 has 13 residues. V was trimmed by 1 base and J by 4 bases, leaving 7 bases between them. Germline assignment: CDR1 SGHTA and CDR2 FQGNSA. CDR3 residues: CASSLDPRETQYF. CDR3 sequence (DNA): TGTGCCAGCAGCTTAGACCCTAGAGAGACCCAGTACTTC.

This chain joins TRBV7-9 and TRBJ2-7; D is unclear. CDR1 is SEHNR, CDR2 FQNEAQ, per germline (reference sequence). The V gene lost 5 bases and the J gene lost 1 base, with 15 bases spanning the gap. The CDR3 sequence is 15 residues long. Here the CDR3 reads CASSPGPRLSYEQYF. The CDR3 DNA follows: TGTGCCAGCAGCCCCGGGCCCAGGCTATCCTACGAGCAGTACTTC.

The chain is built from TRBV5-1 and TRBJ1-2; TRBD1 agrees at 10 bases. CDR3 size: 15 residues. The V segment lost 9 bases and the J segment 2 bases; nucleotides outside the gene matches: 10. The germline V gene encodes CDR1 SGHRS and CDR2 YFSETQ. CDR3 nucleotides: TGCGCCACCGGAGACCCGGGACAGGGGAACTATGGCTACACCTTC. Protein product: CATGDPGQGNYGYTF.

The chain couples TRBV2 to TRBJ2-2, with TRBD1 matching over 12 bases. This CDR3 spans 18 amino acids. Germline trimming cut 6 bases from V and 4 bases from J; bases unmatched to any gene: 12. Germline values: CDR1 SNHLY, CDR2 FYNNEI. CDR3 sequence (DNA): TGTGCCAGCAGGGGCTGGGACAGGGGGCGGGTAGGCACCGGGGAGCTGTTTTTT. Protein product: CASRGWDRGRVGTGELFF.

The J gene is TRBJ1-1, the V gene TRBV10-1; D not certain. CDR3 length: 11 residues. The germline V and J ends were trimmed by 6 bases and 1 base, with 3 bases remaining between them. Germline CDR1 reads WNHNN; CDR2 reads SYGVQD (reference sequence). The CDR3 protein is CASSSNTEAFF. The CDR3 DNA is TGCGCCAGCAGCTCGAACACTGAAGCTTTCTTT.

This clone was counted a few times. CDR3 in DNA: TGTGCCAGCAGCTTAGTAACCACCGGGGAGCTGTTTTTT. It is translated as CASSLVTTGELFF. The rearrangement uses TRBV11-2 and TRBJ2-2; unclear D gene. The V end was cut by 1 base, the J end by 4 bases, with 4 bases between. This CDR3 spans 13 amino acids. Germline CDR1 and CDR2: SGHAT and FQNNGV. Supplemented by reference TRBV11-2 and TRBJ2-2, the full variable domain reads EAGVAQSPRYKIIEKRQSVAFWCNPISGHATLYWYQQILGQGPKLLIQFQNNGVVDDSQLPKDRFSAERLKGVDSTLKIQPAKLEDSAVYLCASSLVTTGELFFGEGSRLTVL.

The chain combines TRBV19 with TRBJ1-4, with no clear D. The CDR3 contains 11 residues. Trimming took off 4 bases at V and 5 bases at J, with 2 bases between the two ends. Germline CDR1 and CDR2: LNHDA and SQIVND (reference sequence). The CDR3, as DNA: TGTGCCAGTAGTAAGAATGAAAAACTGTTTTTT. It translates to CASSKNEKLFF. Full variable domain (missing parts from reference TRBV19 and TRBJ1-4): DGGITQSPKYLFRKEGQNVTLSCEQNLNHDAMYWYRQDPGQGLRLIYYSQIVNDFQKGDIAEGYSVSREKKESFPLTVTSAQKNPTAFYLCASSKNEKLFFGSGTQLSVL.

The chain employs TRBV27 and TRBJ2-5, with D possibly called TRBD1 or TRBD2 (5 bases each). Trimming left V 0 bases short and J 5 bases short, with 19 bases between. The CDR3 consists of 17 residues. Germline CDR1 reads MNHEY; CDR2 reads SMNVEV (reference sequence). The CDR3 here is CASSLSGGFSEGETQYF. The CDR3 DNA reads TGTGCCAGCAGTTTATCCGGAGGTTTTTCTGAGGGGGAGACCCAGTACTTC.

The chain links TRBV10-3 to TRBJ2-3; 7 bases are shared with TRBD2. CDR1 is ENHRY, CDR2 SYGVKD, per germline. The CDR3 extends over 14 amino acids. J lost 4 bases, V lost 4 bases, and 5 bases had no gene match. CDR3 sequence: CAISGTGGADTQYF. Here the CDR3 DNA reads TGTGCCATCAGTGGGACGGGGGGAGCAGATACGCAGTATTTT.

The V gene is TRBV6-1, the J gene TRBJ2-1; TRBD2 agrees at 7 bases. Trimming took 1 base from V and 7 from J; bases not matched to a gene: 4. CDR3 length: 14 residues. Germline V gene lookup returns CDR1 MNHNS and CDR2 SASEGT. The CDR3 loop reads CASSEGSGMNEQFF. For the CDR3, the DNA is TGTGCCAGCAGTGAAGGGAGCGGGATGAATGAGCAGTTCTTC.

The chain uses TRBV7-9 and TRBJ2-7; 10 bases align to TRBD2. Germline CDR1 is SEHNR and CDR2 is FQNEAQ (reference sequence). This CDR3 comprises 17 residues. Trimming at V came to 7 bases and at J to 5 bases, leaving 17 bases not matched to a gene. CDR3 in DNA: TGTGCCAGCAACCCGGTGGGGGCTAGCGGGAGAATCAACGAGCAGTACTTC. Amino acid sequence: CASNPVGASGRINEQYF. Complete variable domain (other parts from reference TRBV7-9 and TRBJ2-7): DTGVSQNPRHKITKRGQNVTFRCDPISEHNRLYWYRQTLGQGPEFLTYFQNEAQLEKSRLLSDRFSAERPKGSFSTLEIQRTEQGDSAMYLCASNPVGASGRINEQYFGPGTRLTVT.